This T cell receptor (beta chain) is drawn from a study of CD8+CD57+ T cells in acquired aplastic anemia. Study-wide points: The study identified 25 to 30 CD8+ CDR3 sequences shared by patients and controls. CD8+ Simpson's diversity in patients was not significantly different from that in controls.

Profiling of TCR beta VDJ combinations and CDR3 sequences used genomic DNA as template. TCRdb re-called the reads with MiXCR, one entry per CDR3 protein. The table includes 200,000 or so distinct CDR3 sequences, over 60% detected once. This clonotype was seen ten or more times. The antigen is undetermined. The CDR3 length is 14 residues. CDR1 and CDR2 from the germline V gene are LNHDA and SQIVND (reference sequence). The V gene lost 1 base and the J gene lost 4 bases, with 8 bases spanning the gap. This chain uses TRBV19 with TRBJ2-1; D unclear. The receptor was isolated from a human donor with severe aplastic anemia or a healthy control (not recorded which). Sequenced material: sorted CD4+, CD8+, or CD8+CD57+ T cells (not recorded which) from PBMCs. This CDR3 reads CASSIGTTYNEQFF. In DNA form, the CDR3 reads TGTGCCAGTAGTATAGGGACCACTTACAATGAGCAGTTCTTC.